Below are 32 T cell receptor beta chains sequenced from a single sample in a study of shared clonotypes between healthy human individuals. Some clones are missing from TCRdb's copy, which holds only in-frame ones; the method was immunoSEQ multiplex PCR. Of approximately 2.3 million clones listed, 93% are singletons. The sample comprised naive CD4+ T cells from PBMCs. Subset in this sample: CD45RA+ positively selected. These receptors originate from a young man in good health. Some clones in this sample may be carry-over from other donors' samples.

The rearrangement links TRBV11-3 to TRBJ2-2; 8 nucleotides agree with TRBD1. The CDR3 consists of 15 residues. Germline V gene lookup returns CDR1 SGHNT and CDR2 YENEEA. The J segment lost 2 bases and the V segment lost 5 bases, leaving 4 bases of the junction unmatched. CDR3 in DNA: TGTGCCAGCAGCAGGGGACAGGCTAACACCGGGGAGCTGTTTTTT. Translating it yields CASSRGQANTGELFF.

This chain uses TRBV7-3 with TRBJ2-4, with 9 bases aligning to TRBD1. Looked up from germline, CDR1 is SGHTA and CDR2 is FQGTGA. This CDR3 has 17 residues. V lost 6 bases to trimming and J lost 2 bases; unmatched junction nucleotides: 11. CDR3: CASRPRKGTGTKNIQYF. The CDR3 DNA is TGTGCCAGCAGGCCTAGAAAAGGGACAGGGACCAAAAACATTCAGTACTTC. The full variable domain, in which reference TRBV7-3 and TRBJ2-4 provide the parts outside the CDR3, is GAGVSQTPSNKVTEKGKYVELRCDPISGHTALYWYRQSLGQGPEFLIYFQGTGAADDSGLPNDRFFAVRPEGSVSTLKIQRTERGDSAVYLCASRPRKGTGTKNIQYFGAGTRLSVL.

This clone was detected once. This chain links TRBV29-1 with TRBJ2-3, with a weak D call TRBD1 (6 bases). The V end lost 6 bases, the J end lost 1 base, and 20 bases lay between the germline ends. The CDR3 has 16 residues. Per the germline V gene, CDR1 is SQVTM and CDR2 is ANQGSEA. The CDR3 loop reads CSVGPMRGRGTDTQYF. The CDR3 DNA follows: TGCAGCGTGGGGCCAATGAGGGGGAGAGGCACAGATACGCAGTATTTT.

Remarks on this clone: Within the sample, other DNA sequences also encode this same CDR3. The chain has TRBV9 and TRBJ1-2; 7 positions agree with TRBD1. V shed 3 bases, J shed 4 bases, and the junction held 6 bases outside the gene matches. From germline, CDR1 is SGDLS and CDR2 YYNGEE. The CDR3 covers 14 residues. Here the CDR3 reads CASSATGASYGYTF. The DNA of the CDR3 is TGTGCCAGCAGCGCCACAGGGGCTAGCTATGGCTACACCTTC. Combining the CDR3 with reference TRBV9 and TRBJ1-2 gives the whole variable domain DSGVTQTPKHLITATGQRVTLRCSPRSGDLSVYWYQQSLDQGLQFLIQYYNGEERAKGNILERFSAQQFPDLHSELNLSSLELGDSALYFCASSATGASYGYTFGSGTRLTVV.

This clone has only one observation. The chain links TRBV6-5 to TRBJ1-1; no clear D gene. V lost 0 bases and J 14 bases, leaving 13 bases between the germline ends. Looked up from germline, CDR1 is MNHEY and CDR2 is SVGAGI. The CDR3 length is 12 residues. CDR3 DNA: TGTGCCAGCAGTTACTCGATGATGCCCGAGTTCTTT. It codes for CASSYSMMPEFF.

The CDR3, as DNA: TGTGCCAGCAGCGCATTTGGGACTAGCGGGAGGGGCCTCTACGAGCAGTACTTC. It translates to CASSAFGTSGRGLYEQYF. The chain is built from TRBV7-9 and TRBJ2-7; 16 bases map to TRBD2. The V segment lost 5 bases and the J segment 3 bases; nucleotides outside the gene matches: 10. The CDR3 consists of 18 residues. The germline CDR1 and CDR2 sequences are SEHNR and FQNEAQ (reference sequence).

The rearrangement links TRBV2 to TRBJ1-5; TRBD1 might be the D (6 bases). V was shortened by 3 bases and J by 7 bases, with 16 bases between the two germline ends. The CDR3 spans 15 residues. Germline-derived CDR1 and CDR2 are SNHLY and FYNNEI. The CDR3 loop is CASSESGQRSQPQHF. The CDR3 DNA reads as TGTGCCAGCAGTGAGTCCGGACAGAGGAGCCAGCCCCAGCATTTT.

CDR3 residues: CASTDPGLAGPWNIQYF. The DNA of the CDR3 is TGTGCCAGTACTGACCCGGGACTAGCGGGCCCATGGAACATTCAGTACTTC. V is TRBV19 and J is TRBJ2-4, with 12 bases identical to TRBD2. The CDR3 runs to 17 residues. Germline loops: CDR1 LNHDA, CDR2 SQIVND (reference sequence). Trimming cost V 7 bases and J 7 bases; bases outside gene matches: 14.

Only one count was recorded for this clone. J is TRBJ2-4 and V is TRBV10-2; 9 positions match TRBD1. CDR3 length: 14 residues. The J segment lost 6 bases and the V segment lost 5 bases, leaving 5 bases of the junction unmatched. Looked up from germline, CDR1 is WSHSY and CDR2 is SAAADI. The CDR3 DNA reads TGCGCCAGCAGTACAGGGGGCGGTGGAAACATTCAGTACTTC. This encodes CASSTGGGGNIQYF.

This sequence joins TRBV10-1 and TRBJ2-7; 7 bases map to TRBD1. V was clipped by 5 bases and J by 5 bases; unmatched bases: 6. The CDR3 is 13 amino acids. CDR1 is WNHNN and CDR2 is SYGVQD in the germline V gene (reference sequence). The CDR3 DNA reads TGCGCCAGCAGTACAGGGGCGAGAAACGAGCAGTACTTC. Amino acids: CASSTGARNEQYF.

J is TRBJ2-3 and V is TRBV5-6; 7 bases agree with TRBD1. Germline CDR1 and CDR2: SGHDT and YYEEEE. This CDR3 region has 17 residues. J gave up 0 bases and V 0 bases, and 7 bases lay outside the gene matches. The CDR3 region is CASSLGSRGNSTDTQYF. CDR3 DNA sequence: TGTGCCAGCAGCTTGGGGAGCAGGGGGAATAGCACAGATACGCAGTATTTT.

The chain recombines TRBV11-2 with TRBJ1-1, with TRBD1 identical over 8 bases. Germline V gene data show CDR1 as SGHAT and CDR2 as FQNNGV. The junction had 11 bases not matched to a gene; V was cut back by 3 bases and J by 5 bases. This CDR3 contains 16 residues. The CDR3 here is CASSFMQGAGGTEAFF. The CDR3 DNA reads TGTGCCAGCAGCTTCATGCAGGGGGCAGGAGGTACTGAAGCTTTCTTT.

V is TRBV6-5 and J is TRBJ2-5, with 7 bases identical to TRBD2. Germline-derived CDR1 and CDR2 are MNHEY and SVGAGI. V shed 5 bases, J shed 4 bases, and the junction held 10 bases outside the gene matches. CDR3 size: 15 residues. The CDR3 reads CASSPRGVAGETQYF. Here the CDR3 DNA reads TGTGCCAGCAGTCCCCGAGGAGTAGCGGGAGAGACCCAGTACTTC.

The CDR3 DNA is TGTGCCAGCGCAGGGTGGCTCTGGGATGGCTACACCTTC. It specifies CASAGWLWDGYTF. This chain connects TRBV28 to TRBJ1-2; possible D gene TRBD1, 5 bases. Germline CDR1 is MDHEN and CDR2 is SYDVKM. Trimming pared 8 bases from V and 6 bases from J, leaving 16 bases between. The CDR3 extends over 13 amino acids.

The V call is TRBV6-5, the J call TRBJ1-2, with 8 bases fitting TRBD1. The V gene end was trimmed by 2 bases and the J gene end by 8 bases; junction bases not matched to a gene: 4. Looked up from germline, CDR1 is MNHEY and CDR2 is SVGAGI. This CDR3 has 13 amino acids. The CDR3 DNA is TGTGCCAGCAGTTACGCGGACAGGGTGGGCTACACCTTC. Protein: CASSYADRVGYTF.

The chain employs TRBV5-6 and TRBJ1-1, with no clear D. In germline, CDR1 is SGHDT, CDR2 YYEEEE. CDR3 size: 14 residues. V was pared by 3 bases and J by 1 base, with 10 bases between. The CDR3 reads CASSWDLANTEAFF. The DNA for the CDR3 is TGTGCCAGCAGCTGGGATCTGGCGAACACTGAAGCTTTCTTT.

The chain combines TRBV28 with TRBJ1-5; no clear D gene. Deletions cut 9 bases from V and 4 bases from J, with 16 bases between. CDR1 is MDHEN, CDR2 SYDVKM, per germline. CDR3 length equals 14 residues. The CDR3 DNA reads TGTGCCAGTCATGGAGGCCTCTCGAATCAGCCCCAGCATTTT. Translating gives CASHGGLSNQPQHF.

V gene TRBV28 combines with J gene TRBJ2-1, with D maybe TRBD2 (6 bases). CDR1 MDHEN and CDR2 SYDVKM come from the germline V gene. V gave up 5 bases and J gave up 0 bases, with 14 bases separating them. The CDR3 has 16 residues. The CDR3 nucleotides read TGTGCCAGCAGTACTTTAGCGGCAGCCTCCTACAATGAGCAGTTCTTC. Its translation is CASSTLAAASYNEQFF.

This sequence joins TRBV19 and TRBJ1-4; D possibly corresponds to TRBD1 (6 bases). Trimming pared 9 bases from V and 8 bases from J, leaving 16 bases between. The CDR3 loop spans 13 amino acids. Germline loops: CDR1 LNHDA, CDR2 SQIVND (reference sequence). The CDR3 DNA reads TGTGCCAGCTGGACCAGGGGAAGCGAAAAACTGTTTTTT. This gives the protein CASWTRGSEKLFF.

The chain joins TRBV28 to TRBJ2-6, with D possibly matching TRBD1 (5 bases). The CDR3 has 15 amino acids. Germline V lookup: CDR1 MDHEN, CDR2 SYDVKM. Trimming cost V 6 bases and J 2 bases, with 11 bases left between them. Here the CDR3 reads CASSGRVTGANVLTF. CDR3 bases: TGTGCCAGCAGCGGCAGGGTCACTGGGGCCAACGTCCTGACTTTC.

This clone appeared a single time. CDR3 protein: CASSSGQPETQYF. CDR3 DNA: TGCGCCAGCAGCTCGGGACAGCCGGAGACCCAGTACTTC. The rearrangement uses TRBV5-1 and TRBJ2-5, with 7 bases identical to TRBD1. Germline V gives CDR1 SGHRS, CDR2 YFSETQ. V lost 3 bases, J lost 5 bases, and 4 bases stayed unmatched. The CDR3 spans 13 residues.

The chain joins TRBV5-1 to TRBJ1-1; 7 nucleotides line up with TRBD1. Germline trimming cut 3 bases from V and 8 bases from J; bases unmatched to any gene: 10. This CDR3 region has 14 residues. Germline V gene data show CDR1 as SGHRS and CDR2 as YFSETQ. CDR3 loop: CASSWVAGTVEAFF. In nucleotides, the CDR3 is TGCGCCAGCAGCTGGGTGGCCGGGACAGTCGAAGCTTTCTTT. The full variable domain, completed using reference TRBV5-1 and TRBJ1-1, is KAGVTQTPRYLIKTRGQQVTLSCSPISGHRSVSWYQQTPGQGLQFLFEYFSETQRNKGNFPGRFSGRQFSNSRSEMNVSTLELGDSALYLCASSWVAGTVEAFFGQGTRLTVV.

V is TRBV5-1 and J is TRBJ2-5; D may be TRBD2 (6 bases). The CDR3 runs 15 residues. Per germline, CDR1 SGHRS and CDR2 YFSETQ. The V gene lost 0 bases and the J gene lost 1 base, with 10 bases spanning the gap. The DNA for the CDR3 is TGCGCCAGCAGCTTGGTGGGTAGCGGCCAAGAGACCCAGTACTTC. This codes for CASSLVGSGQETQYF. The entire variable domain, with the rest obtained from reference TRBV5-1 and TRBJ2-5, is as follows: KAGVTQTPRYLIKTRGQQVTLSCSPISGHRSVSWYQQTPGQGLQFLFEYFSETQRNKGNFPGRFSGRQFSNSRSEMNVSTLELGDSALYLCASSLVGSGQETQYFGPGTRLLVL.

The rearrangement links TRBV18 to TRBJ1-5; D unclear. Per the germline V gene, CDR1 is KGHSH and CDR2 is LQKENI. CDR3 length equals 15 residues. V was cut by 3 bases and J by 7 bases, with 16 bases left in between. The DNA for the CDR3 is TGTGCCAGCTCACCCCCCGGAGGACGGGAGCAGCCCCAGCATTTT. It yields the protein CASSPPGGREQPQHF.

This rearrangement joins TRBV27 to TRBJ2-6; D is undetermined. This CDR3 has 13 amino acids. Germline V gene lookup returns CDR1 MNHEY and CDR2 SMNVEV (reference sequence). Trimming took 8 bases from V and 0 from J, leaving 5 bases between them. In DNA form, the CDR3 reads TGTGCCAGCTGGTACTCTGGGGCCAACGTCCTGACTTTC. Translation gives CASWYSGANVLTF.

The chain uses TRBV6-6 and TRBJ1-2; D uncertain. V was shortened by 8 bases and J by 8 bases, with 12 bases between the two germline ends. Germline V gives CDR1 MNHNY, CDR2 SVGAGI (reference sequence). The CDR3 contains 11 residues. CDR3 DNA: TGTGCCAGCGAAAGGGTGGGAGGCTACACCTTC. Its translation is CASERVGGYTF.

The gene calls are TRBV4-1 and TRBJ1-1; 7 bases align to TRBD1. CDR3 length equals 14 residues. The V gene's germline CDR1 is MGHRA and CDR2 YSYEKL. The V and J ends lost 0 bases and 4 bases, in that order; junction bases with no gene match: 2. The CDR3 DNA sequence: TGCGCCAGCAGCCAAGACAGGGGGATCACTGAAGCTTTCTTT. This sequence encodes CASSQDRGITEAFF.

The chain is built from TRBV4-3 and TRBJ2-3; TRBD2 agrees at 13 bases. The germline CDR1 and CDR2 sequences are LGHNA and YSLEER. This CDR3 contains 16 residues. Unmatched junction bases numbered 3, after V lost 1 base and J lost 5 bases. CDR3 nucleotide sequence: TGCGCCAGCAGCCAAGGGACTAGCGGGAGAGGAGATACGCAGTATTTT. Protein product: CASSQGTSGRGDTQYF.

This chain links TRBV7-9 with TRBJ1-6; D unresolved. The germline V gene encodes CDR1 SEHNR and CDR2 FQNEAQ (reference sequence). This CDR3 spans 18 amino acids. The V gene lost 5 bases and the J gene lost 0 bases, with 17 bases spanning the gap. The CDR3 loop is CASSTPRGESSYNSPLHF. The CDR3 DNA reads as TGTGCCAGCAGCACTCCGCGCGGGGAGAGCTCCTATAATTCACCCCTCCACTTT. Based on the CDR3 plus reference TRBV7-9 and TRBJ1-6, the full variable domain is DTGVSQNPRHKITKRGQNVTFRCDPISEHNRLYWYRQTLGQGPEFLTYFQNEAQLEKSRLLSDRFSAERPKGSFSTLEIQRTEQGDSAMYLCASSTPRGESSYNSPLHFGNGTRLTVT.

The chain couples TRBV28 to TRBJ2-3; D gene unclear. Germline V gene lookup returns CDR1 MDHEN and CDR2 SYDVKM. There are 12 residues in the CDR3. The V end was cut by 6 bases, the J end by 5 bases, with 9 bases between. CDR3 nucleotide sequence: TGTGCCAGCAGACCCCCAGGAGATACGCAGTATTTT. Translated: CASRPPGDTQYF.

The J gene is TRBJ1-2, the V gene TRBV27; perhaps TRBD1 as D (5 bases). CDR3 length: 16 amino acids. Per germline, CDR1 MNHEY and CDR2 SMNVEV (reference sequence). V lost 3 bases and J 5 bases, leaving 19 bases between the germline ends. CDR3 amino acids: CASSFRTGTAIYGYTF. The DNA for the CDR3 is TGTGCCAGCAGTTTCCGAACCGGGACTGCTATTTATGGCTACACCTTC.

The chain recombines TRBV10-3 with TRBJ2-5; 9 bases match TRBD1. Per the germline V gene, CDR1 is ENHRY and CDR2 is SYGVKD. The CDR3 is 20 residues long. V was clipped by 3 bases and J by 4 bases; unmatched bases: 21. Here the CDR3 reads CAISEVGQGGGGSMRETQYF. The DNA of the CDR3 is TGTGCCATCAGTGAAGTGGGACAGGGTGGCGGAGGGAGTATGCGAGAGACCCAGTACTTC.